The rows below give T cell receptor beta chains drawn from one sample of a study of cytomegalovirus exposure and HLA in healthy donors. Libraries were prepared by immunoSEQ multiplex PCR; TCRdb keeps only in-frame clonotypes and omits some of them. The repertoire holds about 140,000 clones, with about three quarters as singletons. The source material was PBMCs. The receptors derive from a male donor in good health and CMV-seropositive. Each CDR3 is given without its conserved first and last residue. Fields, in order: CDR3 protein, D gene, V gene, J gene. D genes are given only for firm matches.

ATSRDVGSSETQY	-	TRBV15	TRBJ2-5
ASSVGLAGGNTGELF	TRBD2	TRBV9	TRBJ2-2
ATSRGQGNNSPLH	TRBD1	TRBV15	TRBJ1-6
ASSLASTGYEQY	-	TRBV5-1	-
ASSPQGAHQPQH	TRBD1	TRBV27	TRBJ1-5
ASSRGRADYNEQF	TRBD2	TRBV7-2	TRBJ2-1
ASSSPRGRSETQY	-	TRBV11-2	TRBJ2-5
ASSLYSSNQPQH	-	TRBV7-2	TRBJ1-5
ASSITGVGEQY	TRBD1	TRBV28	TRBJ2-7
ASSDTGTSGGAPETQY	TRBD2	TRBV7-9	TRBJ2-5
ASGGANQETQY	-	TRBV5-4	TRBJ2-5
AINENNSPLH	-	TRBV10-3	TRBJ1-6
ASRKTGTGPYEQY	TRBD1	TRBV28	TRBJ2-7
ASKNPGLAGGEQY	TRBD2	TRBV28	TRBJ2-7
ASSLGLAGEQF	TRBD2	TRBV7-3	TRBJ2-1
ASSSWLPTNEKLF	-	TRBV7-9	TRBJ1-4
AISGGQGGDEQY	TRBD1	TRBV10-3	TRBJ2-7
ASSVGQGALQY	TRBD1	TRBV9	TRBJ2-7